Each of the 20 T cell receptor beta chains below was sequenced from the same sample in a study of cytomegalovirus exposure and HLA in healthy donors. PCR involved 60 Vbeta and 13 Jbeta primers. Profiled with immunoSEQ multiplex PCR; TCRdb holds only in-frame clones, not every one. Among around 100,000 clones listed, more than 65% were seen once. The sequenced sample was PBMCs. The receptors stem from a woman aged 18-29 years in good health and CMV-seronegative.

The chain combines TRBV7-2 with TRBJ1-6, with D uncertain. CDR3 length: 15 amino acids. Deletions cut 7 bases from V and 7 bases from J, with 17 bases between. Per germline, CDR1 SGHTA and CDR2 FQGNSA. CDR3 in DNA: TGTGCCAGCAACCCTCCGGGGAGCCCGAATTCACCCCTCCACTTT. Encoded protein: CASNPPGSPNSPLHF.

The chain uses TRBV19 and TRBJ1-2; D call uncertain. This CDR3 is built from 12 residues. The germline V gene has CDR1 LNHDA and CDR2 SQIVND (reference sequence). Deletions cut 4 bases from V and 7 bases from J, with 10 bases between. The CDR3 sequence is CASSSHVRGYTF. The DNA for the CDR3 is TGTGCCAGTAGTAGTCACGTGCGTGGCTACACCTTC.

This chain links TRBV4-1 with TRBJ2-1; D is perhaps TRBD1 (8 bases). CDR1 is MGHRA and CDR2 is YSYEKL in the germline V gene. This CDR3 contains 17 residues. Trimming took 2 bases from V and 3 from J, leaving 17 bases between them. Here the CDR3 DNA reads TGCGCCAGCAGCCAAAGGGAGGGACAGGTAAACTACAATGAGCAGTTCTTC. Residues: CASSQREGQVNYNEQFF.

This clone appeared a single time. DNA of the CDR3: TGTGCCAGCAGAAGGGACATTGGGGAGACCCAGTACTTC. Translated, it gives CASRRDIGETQYF. This rearrangement joins TRBV7-2 to TRBJ2-5, with D perhaps matching TRBD1 (6 bases). Germline V CDR1 and CDR2: SGHTA, FQGNSA. The CDR3 is made up of 13 amino acids. V dropped 6 bases and J dropped 5 bases, with 13 bases sitting between them.

The V gene is TRBV5-4, the J gene TRBJ2-5, with 8 bases identical to TRBD2. This CDR3 contains 18 residues. Trimming took 0 bases from V and 5 from J; bases not matched to a gene: 15. Looked up from germline, CDR1 is SGHNT and CDR2 is YYREEE (reference sequence). In DNA form, the CDR3 reads TGTGCCAGCAGCTTGGGTGGTTGGCGGGAGGTATTTATGGAGACCCAGTACTTC. It encodes CASSLGGWREVFMETQYF.

The chain carries TRBV4-1 and TRBJ1-2; maybe TRBD1 (5 bases). The V gene lost 0 bases and the J gene lost 7 bases, with 18 bases spanning the gap. Looked up from germline, CDR1 is MGHRA and CDR2 is YSYEKL. The CDR3 runs to 16 residues. CDR3 nucleotide sequence: TGCGCCAGCAGCCAAGATTGGGGCAGGCCTCTCGGTGGCTACACCTTC. It specifies CASSQDWGRPLGGYTF.

The chain joins TRBV11-2 to TRBJ1-4; D not certain. CDR1 SGHAT and CDR2 FQNNGV come from the germline V gene. CDR3 size: 16 residues. V lost 1 base to trimming and J lost 0 bases, with 9 bases between them. As DNA, the CDR3 is TGTGCCAGCAGCTTAGGGGCCCGTGCAACTAATGAAAAACTGTTTTTT. Translation: CASSLGARATNEKLFF.

The chain uses TRBV4-1 and TRBJ2-5; TRBD1 agrees at 10 bases. Germline CDR1 is MGHRA and CDR2 is YSYEKL. The ends lost 1 base at V and 7 bases at J; junction bases unmatched: 6. This CDR3 has 15 amino acids. The CDR3 DNA reads as TGCGCCAGCAGCCAAGGCGGGACAGGGGAAGGGACCCAGTACTTC. It is translated as CASSQGGTGEGTQYF.

CDR3 protein: CASSHLWDREDSGANVLTF. The DNA for the CDR3 is TGCGCCAGCAGCCACCTATGGGACAGGGAAGACTCTGGGGCCAACGTCCTGACTTTC. V and J are TRBV4-3 and TRBJ2-6, with 9 positions matching TRBD1. The V gene end was trimmed by 3 bases and the J gene end by 0 bases; junction bases not matched to a gene: 9. Germline values: CDR1 LGHNA, CDR2 YSLEER. The length of the CDR3 is 19 residues.

This sequence joins TRBV27 and TRBJ1-1; D remains unclear. Germline V CDR1 and CDR2: MNHEY, SMNVEV (reference sequence). This CDR3 has 14 amino acids. The V and J ends lost 3 bases and 0 bases respectively, with 8 bases between them. CDR3 residues: CASSFADMNTEAFF. In DNA form, the CDR3 reads TGTGCCAGCAGTTTCGCCGACATGAACACTGAAGCTTTCTTT.

The V gene is TRBV7-2, the J gene TRBJ2-3, with D maybe TRBD2 (6 bases). Germline V gene sequence: CDR1 SGHTA, CDR2 FQGNSA. V was clipped by 7 bases and J by 3 bases, with 23 bases between them. This CDR3 has 17 residues. The CDR3 here is CASTPQWDSSTTDTQYF. In DNA form, the CDR3 reads TGTGCCAGCACCCCCCAGTGGGACTCCAGTACTACAGATACGCAGTATTTT.

In its sample, this clone was seen a few times. The J gene is TRBJ2-3, the V gene TRBV6-5, with TRBD1 identical over 10 bases. The CDR3 contains 15 residues. Trimming at V came to 6 bases and at J to 9 bases, leaving 12 bases not matched to a gene. Germline V gives CDR1 MNHEY, CDR2 SVGAGI. The CDR3 DNA is TGTGCCAGCAGATCCATCGGGACAGGGGAAACGACGCAGTATTTT. Translation gives CASRSIGTGETTQYF.

V and J are TRBV11-3 and TRBJ2-1, with D possibly matching TRBD2 (6 bases). Trimming took 1 base from V and 5 from J, leaving 9 bases between them. CDR3 size: 14 residues. The germline gives CDR1 SGHNT, CDR2 YENEEA. The DNA for the CDR3 is TGTGCCAGCAGCTTAGGAGGCGGGGACAATGAGCAGTTCTTC. Translation gives CASSLGGGDNEQFF.

The chain links TRBV4-3 to TRBJ1-5, with 7 bases matching TRBD1. The V gene end was trimmed by 4 bases and the J gene end by 5 bases; junction bases not matched to a gene: 5. This CDR3 is 14 amino acids long. Germline assignment: CDR1 LGHNA and CDR2 YSLEER. CDR3 residues: CASSPRQGDQPQHF. In DNA form, the CDR3 reads TGCGCCAGCAGCCCCCGACAGGGAGATCAGCCCCAGCATTTT.

The chain carries TRBV29-1 and TRBJ2-2, with D possibly being TRBD1 (5 bases). The ends were cut back, 4 bases at V and 6 bases at J, with 18 bases in the middle. CDR3 length: 15 amino acids. Per the germline V gene, CDR1 is SQVTM and CDR2 is ANQGSEA. CDR3 sequence: CSVGRRGMNPGELFF. For the CDR3, the DNA is TGCAGCGTTGGCCGTAGGGGAATGAATCCCGGGGAGCTGTTTTTT.

The chain has TRBV2 and TRBJ1-1; 7 nucleotides align to TRBD1. This CDR3 has 14 amino acids. V shed 1 base and J 7 bases; nucleotides not matched to a gene: 6. Germline lookup yields CDR1 SNHLY and CDR2 FYNNEI. For the CDR3, the DNA is TGTGCCAGCAGTGAAGATCGGACAGGCATTGAAGCTTTCTTT. It yields the protein CASSEDRTGIEAFF.

This chain connects TRBV7-3 to TRBJ2-6; D remains unclear. Trimming shortened V by 5 bases and J by 0 bases, and 5 bases separated the two germline ends. Looked up from germline, CDR1 is SGHTA and CDR2 is FQGTGA. The length of the CDR3 is 14 residues. This CDR3 is CASSLPSGANVLTF. The CDR3 DNA reads as TGTGCCAGCAGCCTTCCCTCTGGGGCCAACGTCCTGACTTTC.

This chain links TRBV7-9 with TRBJ2-7; D call uncertain. This CDR3 is built from 14 residues. Germline CDR1 SEHNR, CDR2 FQNEAQ (reference sequence). Trimming shortened V by 1 base and J by 3 bases, and 10 bases separated the two germline ends. CDR3 DNA: TGTGCCAGCAGCTTAGTCAGCGCCCGCTACGAGCAGTACTTC. It translates to CASSLVSARYEQYF. The complete variable domain, with remaining parts taken from reference TRBV7-9 and TRBJ2-7, reads DTGVSQNPRHKITKRGQNVTFRCDPISEHNRLYWYRQTLGQGPEFLTYFQNEAQLEKSRLLSDRFSAERPKGSFSTLEIQRTEQGDSAMYLCASSLVSARYEQYFGPGTRLTVT.

This chain uses TRBV6-1 with TRBJ1-5; a weak D match, TRBD1 (5 bases). With 8 bases removed from V and 1 base from J, the gap between germline ends came to 9 bases. Germline assignment: CDR1 MNHNS and CDR2 SASEGT. The CDR3 contains 13 residues. CDR3 amino acids: CASGGGSNQPQHF. As DNA, the CDR3 is TGTGCCAGCGGCGGGGGGAGCAATCAGCCCCAGCATTTT.

This rearrangement joins TRBV7-2 to TRBJ2-3, with no clear D. CDR1 and CDR2 (germline): SGHTA, FQGNSA. This CDR3 comprises 15 residues. The V and J ends lost 3 bases and 5 bases respectively, with 15 bases between them. The CDR3 sequence: CASSLRVGLGDTQYF. The CDR3 region has the DNA TGTGCCAGCAGCTTGAGAGTCGGTCTCGGAGATACGCAGTATTTT.